This T cell receptor beta chain came from a study of shared clonotypes between healthy human individuals. Whole-study results and caveats: Limited genetic and exposure-history diversity came from having few donors.

Between the trimmed V and J ends, which lost 3 bases and 2 bases, there was a span of 11 bases. The CDR3 sequence is 14 residues long. Germline V gene data show CDR1 as MDHEN and CDR2 as SYDVKM. The authors' processing: ImmunoSEQ output held junction-only sequences without quality scores, so filtering differed. Only in-frame clones appear in the TCRdb table, and some are missing; sequencing was by immunoSEQ multiplex PCR. The V and J calls and the clone size are those of that table, but D and trimming were determined from the DNA. The sample consists of 550,000 to 700,000 clones, about three quarters of them appearing once. A note on this clone: The antigen remains unidentified.

None of the donors, who were healthy HIV-negative adults, had recently had acute infections or vaccinations. Every donor was a Caucasian adult from Nashville, Tennessee. This sequence joins TRBV28 and TRBJ2-7, with D perhaps TRBD1 (5 bases). The sample consisted of memory CD4+ T cells sorted from blood. Subset noted: CD45RA-negative fraction. The TCR was taken from a woman aged 25 to 45 in good health. The CDR3 DNA sequence: TGTGCCAGCAGTTTCCCCAGGGAACCCTACGAGCAGTACTTC. Translation: CASSFPREPYEQYF.